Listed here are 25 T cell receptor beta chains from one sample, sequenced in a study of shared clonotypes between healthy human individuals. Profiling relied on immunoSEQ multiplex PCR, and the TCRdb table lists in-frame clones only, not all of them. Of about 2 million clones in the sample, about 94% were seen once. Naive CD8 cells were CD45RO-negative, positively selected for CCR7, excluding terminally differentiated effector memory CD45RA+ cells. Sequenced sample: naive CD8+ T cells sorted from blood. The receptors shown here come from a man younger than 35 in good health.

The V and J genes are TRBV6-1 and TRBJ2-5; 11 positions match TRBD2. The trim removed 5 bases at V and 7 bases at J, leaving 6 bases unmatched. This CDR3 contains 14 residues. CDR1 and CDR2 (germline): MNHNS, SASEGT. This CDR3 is CASSSSGGQGTQYF. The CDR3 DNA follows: TGTGCCAGCAGTTCTAGCGGGGGGCAGGGGACCCAGTACTTC.

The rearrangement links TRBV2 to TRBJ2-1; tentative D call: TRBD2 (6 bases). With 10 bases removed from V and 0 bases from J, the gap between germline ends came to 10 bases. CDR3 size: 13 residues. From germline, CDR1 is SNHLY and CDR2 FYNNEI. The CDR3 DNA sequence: TGTGCCACTCGACTAGACTCCTACAATGAGCAGTTCTTC. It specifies CATRLDSYNEQFF.

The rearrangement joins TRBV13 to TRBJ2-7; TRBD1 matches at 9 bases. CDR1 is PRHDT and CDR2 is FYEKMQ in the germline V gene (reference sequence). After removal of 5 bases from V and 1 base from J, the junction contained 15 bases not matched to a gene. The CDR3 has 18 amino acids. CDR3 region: CASSPEGQGGVRSYEQYF. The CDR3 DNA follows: TGTGCCAGCAGCCCAGAGGGACAGGGTGGGGTTCGGTCCTACGAGCAGTACTTC.

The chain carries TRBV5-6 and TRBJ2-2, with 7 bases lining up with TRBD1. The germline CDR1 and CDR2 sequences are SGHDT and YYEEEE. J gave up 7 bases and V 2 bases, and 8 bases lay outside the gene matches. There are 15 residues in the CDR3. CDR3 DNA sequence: TGTGCCAGCAGCTTCGGGACAGCATCCGTCGGGGAGCTGTTTTTT. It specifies CASSFGTASVGELFF.

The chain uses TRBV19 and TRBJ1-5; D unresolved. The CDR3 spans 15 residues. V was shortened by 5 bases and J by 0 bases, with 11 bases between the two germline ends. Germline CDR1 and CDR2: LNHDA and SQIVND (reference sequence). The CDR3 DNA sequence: TGTGCCAGTAGTCGGAACAGCAATAGCAATCAGCCCCAGCATTTT. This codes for CASSRNSNSNQPQHF.

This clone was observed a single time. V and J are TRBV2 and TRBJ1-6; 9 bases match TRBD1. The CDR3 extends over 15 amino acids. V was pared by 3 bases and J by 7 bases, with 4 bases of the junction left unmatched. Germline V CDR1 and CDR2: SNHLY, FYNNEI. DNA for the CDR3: TGTGCCAGCAGTGAGACAGGGGGAGTAAATTCACCCCTCCACTTT. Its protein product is CASSETGGVNSPLHF.

In DNA, the CDR3 is TGTGCCACCCTGGATCAGCTGGCCTACAATGAGCAGTTCTTC. Translated, it gives CATLDQLAYNEQFF. V is TRBV28 and J is TRBJ2-1; D unclear. Germline V lookup: CDR1 MDHEN, CDR2 SYDVKM. Trimming pared 10 bases from V and 2 bases from J, leaving 15 bases between. The CDR3 length is 14 residues.

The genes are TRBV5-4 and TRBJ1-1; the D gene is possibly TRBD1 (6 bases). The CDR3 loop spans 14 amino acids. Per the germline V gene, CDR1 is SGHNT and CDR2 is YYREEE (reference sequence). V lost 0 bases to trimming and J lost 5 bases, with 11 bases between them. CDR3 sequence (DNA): TGTGCCAGCAGCTTGGAGAGTAGGGGGACTGAAGCTTTCTTT. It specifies CASSLESRGTEAFF.

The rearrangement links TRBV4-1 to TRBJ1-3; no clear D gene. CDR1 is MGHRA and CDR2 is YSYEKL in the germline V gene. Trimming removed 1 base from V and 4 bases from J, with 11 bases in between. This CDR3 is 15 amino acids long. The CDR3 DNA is TGCGCCAGCAGCCAAGCAGCTCAACGGGGAAACACCATATATTTT. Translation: CASSQAAQRGNTIYF.

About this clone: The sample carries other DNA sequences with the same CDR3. The CDR3 sequence is CASSLGYNEQFF. Written as DNA, the CDR3 is TGTGCCAGCAGTTTGGGCTACAATGAGCAGTTCTTC. The chain joins TRBV27 to TRBJ2-1; D is ambiguous. The V gene's germline CDR1 is MNHEY and CDR2 SMNVEV (reference sequence). The CDR3 spans 12 residues. The V end was cut by 3 bases, the J end by 3 bases, with 3 bases between.

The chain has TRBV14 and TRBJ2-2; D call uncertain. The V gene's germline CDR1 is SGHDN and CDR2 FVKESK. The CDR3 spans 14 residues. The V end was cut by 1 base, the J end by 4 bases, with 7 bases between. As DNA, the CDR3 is TGTGCCAGCAGCCAAGTTGCAGGCACCGGGGAGCTGTTTTTT. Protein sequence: CASSQVAGTGELFF.

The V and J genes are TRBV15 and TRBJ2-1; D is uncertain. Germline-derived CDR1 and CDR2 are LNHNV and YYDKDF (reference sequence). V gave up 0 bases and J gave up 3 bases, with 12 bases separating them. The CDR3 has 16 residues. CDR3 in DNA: TGTGCCACCAGCAGAGATCTGGAGACTGACTACAATGAGCAGTTCTTC. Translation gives CATSRDLETDYNEQFF.

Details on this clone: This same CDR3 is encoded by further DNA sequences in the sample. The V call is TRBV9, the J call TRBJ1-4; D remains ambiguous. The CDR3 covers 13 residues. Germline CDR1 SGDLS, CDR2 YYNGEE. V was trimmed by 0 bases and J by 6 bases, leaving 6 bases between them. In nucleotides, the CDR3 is TGTGCCAGCAGCGTAGGTGGGGATGAAAAACTGTTTTTT. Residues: CASSVGGDEKLFF.

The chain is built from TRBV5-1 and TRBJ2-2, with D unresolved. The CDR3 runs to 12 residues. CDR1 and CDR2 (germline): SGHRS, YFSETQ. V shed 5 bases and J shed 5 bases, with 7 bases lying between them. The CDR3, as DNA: TGCGCCAGCAGACCCATGACCGGGGAGCTGTTTTTT. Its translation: CASRPMTGELFF. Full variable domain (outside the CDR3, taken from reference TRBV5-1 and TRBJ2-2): KAGVTQTPRYLIKTRGQQVTLSCSPISGHRSVSWYQQTPGQGLQFLFEYFSETQRNKGNFPGRFSGRQFSNSRSEMNVSTLELGDSALYLCASRPMTGELFFGEGSRLTVL.

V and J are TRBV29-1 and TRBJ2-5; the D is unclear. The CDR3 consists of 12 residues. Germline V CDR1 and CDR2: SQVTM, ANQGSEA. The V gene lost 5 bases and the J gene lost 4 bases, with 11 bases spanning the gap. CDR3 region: CSVTTLGETQYF. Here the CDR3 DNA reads TGCAGCGTTACGACCCTAGGAGAGACCCAGTACTTC.

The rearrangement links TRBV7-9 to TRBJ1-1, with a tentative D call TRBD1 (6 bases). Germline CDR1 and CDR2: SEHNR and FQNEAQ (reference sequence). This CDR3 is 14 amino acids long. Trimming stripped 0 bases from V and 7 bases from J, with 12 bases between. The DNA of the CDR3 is TGTGCCAGCAGCTTAGCGGGACATGGGGGTGAAGCTTTCTTT. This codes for CASSLAGHGGEAFF.

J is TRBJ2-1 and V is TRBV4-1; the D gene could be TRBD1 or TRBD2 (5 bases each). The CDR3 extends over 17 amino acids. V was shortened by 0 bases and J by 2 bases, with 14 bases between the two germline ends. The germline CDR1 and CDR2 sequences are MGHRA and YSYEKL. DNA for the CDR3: TGCGCCAGCAGCCAAGATCCCCGGGACGGGACCTACAATGAGCAGTTCTTC. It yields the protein CASSQDPRDGTYNEQFF.

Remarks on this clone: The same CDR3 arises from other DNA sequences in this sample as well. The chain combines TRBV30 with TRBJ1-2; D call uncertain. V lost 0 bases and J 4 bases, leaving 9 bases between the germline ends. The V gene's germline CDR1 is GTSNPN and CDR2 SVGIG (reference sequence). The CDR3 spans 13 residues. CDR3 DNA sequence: TGTGCCTGGAGTGTAGGAGTAAGCTATGGCTACACCTTC. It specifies CAWSVGVSYGYTF.

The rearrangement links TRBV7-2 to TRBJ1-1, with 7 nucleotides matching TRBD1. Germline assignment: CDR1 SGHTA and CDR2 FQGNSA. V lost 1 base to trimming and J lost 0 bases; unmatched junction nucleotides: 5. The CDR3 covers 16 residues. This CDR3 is CASSLVQGPLNTEAFF. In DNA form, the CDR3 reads TGTGCCAGCAGCTTAGTACAGGGGCCTTTGAACACTGAAGCTTTCTTT.

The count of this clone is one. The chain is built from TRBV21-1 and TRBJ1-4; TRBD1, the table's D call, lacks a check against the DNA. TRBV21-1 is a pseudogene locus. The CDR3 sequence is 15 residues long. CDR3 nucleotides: TGTGCCAGCAGCCGGCTTGACAGGAGTAATGAAAAACTGTTTTTT. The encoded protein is CASSRLDRSNEKLFF.

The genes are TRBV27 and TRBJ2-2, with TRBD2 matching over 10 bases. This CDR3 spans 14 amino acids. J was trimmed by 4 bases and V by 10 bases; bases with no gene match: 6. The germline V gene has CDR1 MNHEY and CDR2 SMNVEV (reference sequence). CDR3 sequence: CATASGRGTGELFF. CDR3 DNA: TGTGCCACCGCTAGCGGGAGAGGCACCGGGGAGCTGTTTTTT.

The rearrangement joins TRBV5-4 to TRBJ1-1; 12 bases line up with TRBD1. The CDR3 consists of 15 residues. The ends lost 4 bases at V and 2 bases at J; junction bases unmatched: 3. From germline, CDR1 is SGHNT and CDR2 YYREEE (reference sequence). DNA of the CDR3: TGTGCCAGCAGCGGAGGGACAGGGGGCAACACTGAAGCTTTCTTT. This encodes CASSGGTGGNTEAFF.

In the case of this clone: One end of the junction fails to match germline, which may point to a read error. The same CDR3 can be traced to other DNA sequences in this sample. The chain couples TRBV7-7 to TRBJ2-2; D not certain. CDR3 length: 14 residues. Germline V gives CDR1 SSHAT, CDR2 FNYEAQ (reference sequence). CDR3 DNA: TGTGCTAGCAGCTTAGATCCAAACACCGGGGAGCTGTTTTTT. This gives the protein CASSLDPNTGELFF.

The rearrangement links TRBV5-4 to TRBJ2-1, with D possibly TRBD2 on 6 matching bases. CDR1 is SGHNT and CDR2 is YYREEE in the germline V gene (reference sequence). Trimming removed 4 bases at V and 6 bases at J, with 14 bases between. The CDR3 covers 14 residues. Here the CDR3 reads CASSPEQEGNEQFF. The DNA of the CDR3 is TGTGCCAGCAGCCCGGAACAGGAGGGCAATGAGCAGTTCTTC.

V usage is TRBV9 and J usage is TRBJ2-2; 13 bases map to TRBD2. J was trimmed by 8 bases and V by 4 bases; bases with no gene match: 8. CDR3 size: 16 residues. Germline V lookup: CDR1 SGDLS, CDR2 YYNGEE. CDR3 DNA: TGTGCCAGCAGCTTCAGACTAGCGGGAGGAGTAGGGGAGCTGTTTTTT. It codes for CASSFRLAGGVGELFF.